The 27 T cell receptor beta chains below all came from one sample that was sequenced in a study of T cell clonotyping in hematopoietic cell transplantation. The assay was immunoSEQ multiplex PCR, and TCRdb's table has in-frame clones only and misses some. The sample consists of more than 9,500 clones, approximately 89% of them appearing once. Material: peripheral blood mononuclear cells. These receptor sequences come from a human donor who either received an allogeneic hematopoietic cell transplant for a myeloid malignancy or was a related donor (not recorded which). Some clones in this sample may be carry-over from other donors' samples.

The rearrangement joins TRBV25-1 to TRBJ1-2; the D gene is possibly TRBD1 (6 bases). This CDR3 has 15 residues. Germline V lookup: CDR1 MGHDK, CDR2 SYGVNS. V was shortened by 1 base and J by 2 bases, with 11 bases between the two germline ends. CDR3 protein: CASSELRGGNYGYTF. Written as DNA, the CDR3 is TGTGCCAGCAGTGAATTGAGAGGGGGGAACTATGGCTACACCTTC.

The chain combines TRBV16 with TRBJ1-2, with D unresolved. Germline V gene lookup returns CDR1 KGHSY and CDR2 FQNENV. The CDR3 length is 13 residues. Trimming took off 0 bases at V and 8 bases at J, with 10 bases between the two ends. CDR3 nucleotides: TGTGCCAGCAGCCAATCGATCCAGGACGGCTACACCTTC. As protein: CASSQSIQDGYTF.

V is TRBV9 and J is TRBJ1-3; D is perhaps TRBD1 (6 bases). This CDR3 contains 16 residues. V lost 3 bases, J lost 4 bases, and 17 bases lay in between. Germline assignment: CDR1 SGDLS and CDR2 YYNGEE. The CDR3 DNA reads TGTGCCAGCAGCGCAGACAGGACACGTACGGGAAACACCATATATTTT. It is translated as CASSADRTRTGNTIYF.

This chain joins TRBV14 and TRBJ1-1, with a possible D match to TRBD1 (6 bases). The CDR3 loop spans 14 amino acids. Germline V gene lookup returns CDR1 SGHDN and CDR2 FVKESK. The V end was cut by 4 bases, the J end by 5 bases, with 14 bases between. Here the CDR3 DNA reads TGTGCCAGCAGCCCACAGGGAGGGTATACTGAAGCTTTCTTT. It translates to CASSPQGGYTEAFF.

This rearrangement joins TRBV6-4 to TRBJ1-6, with 9 bases lining up with TRBD1. Trimming took 4 bases from V and 7 from J; bases not matched to a gene: 5. The germline CDR1 and CDR2 sequences are MRHNA and SNTAGT. CDR3 size: 15 residues. The CDR3 loop reads CASSVTGTGNSPLHF. The CDR3 nucleotides are TGTGCCAGCAGTGTAACCGGGACAGGGAATTCACCCCTCCACTTT.

Only a few counts were recorded for this clone. The chain has TRBV30 and TRBJ1-3, with 7 bases that match TRBD1. Unmatched junction bases numbered 3, after V lost 2 bases and J lost 2 bases. CDR3 length equals 14 residues. Germline CDR1 reads GTSNPN; CDR2 reads SVGIG (reference sequence). The CDR3 nucleotides read TGTGCCTGGAGTAAGGGGGCTCCTGGAAACACCATATATTTT. It specifies CAWSKGAPGNTIYF.

The CDR3 DNA sequence: TGCGCCAGCAGTGAGTTAGGGGAATACAATGAGCAGTTCTTC. Translated: CASSELGEYNEQFF. The V and J genes are TRBV10-1 and TRBJ2-1; weak D call: TRBD1 (5 bases). Per germline, CDR1 WNHNN and CDR2 SYGVQD (reference sequence). V was pared by 1 base and J by 4 bases, with 8 bases between. The CDR3 covers 14 residues.

This chain uses TRBV27 with TRBJ1-5; D remains unclear. The CDR3 consists of 14 residues. V was trimmed by 6 bases and J by 0 bases, leaving 9 bases between them. Germline CDR1 MNHEY, CDR2 SMNVEV (reference sequence). Here the CDR3 reads CASSPGLSNQPQHF. As DNA, the CDR3 is TGTGCCAGCAGCCCGGGCCTTAGCAATCAGCCCCAGCATTTT.

The rearrangement links TRBV27 to TRBJ1-1, with 7 nucleotides matching TRBD1. Germline V gene sequence: CDR1 MNHEY, CDR2 SMNVEV (reference sequence). The CDR3 runs to 17 residues. Trimming removed 6 bases from V and 5 bases from J; junction bases left unmatched: 18. CDR3 region: CASSQFIDRQGKTEAFF. The CDR3 DNA reads as TGTGCCAGCAGCCAATTCATCGACCGACAGGGCAAAACTGAAGCTTTCTTT.

The chain is built from TRBV27 and TRBJ1-5, with D possibly TRBD1 on 5 matching bases. The CDR3 runs to 15 residues. V was clipped by 7 bases and J by 3 bases, with 16 bases between them. Germline V gene data show CDR1 as MNHEY and CDR2 as SMNVEV (reference sequence). CDR3 protein: CASTQTGGINQPQHF. The CDR3 DNA reads as TGTGCCAGCACTCAAACTGGGGGGATCAATCAGCCCCAGCATTTT.

The gene calls are TRBV9 and TRBJ1-2; TRBD1 is a possible D gene (5 bases). CDR1 is SGDLS, CDR2 YYNGEE, per germline. There are 14 residues in the CDR3. The germline V and J ends were trimmed by 1 base and 2 bases, with 9 bases remaining between them. This CDR3 reads CASSVSDRNYGYTF. CDR3 sequence (DNA): TGTGCCAGCAGCGTATCCGACAGAAACTATGGCTACACCTTC. Drawing the rest from reference TRBV9 and TRBJ1-2, the complete variable domain is DSGVTQTPKHLITATGQRVTLRCSPRSGDLSVYWYQQSLDQGLQFLIQYYNGEERAKGNILERFSAQQFPDLHSELNLSSLELGDSALYFCASSVSDRNYGYTFGSGTRLTVV.

V and J are TRBV6-5 and TRBJ2-7; the match to TRBD2 covers 7 bases. The CDR3 totals 15 residues. J gave up 7 bases and V 7 bases, and 16 bases lay outside the gene matches. Per the germline V gene, CDR1 is MNHEY and CDR2 is SVGAGI. The chain's CDR3 is CASNSRAGRDGEQYF. The CDR3 DNA follows: TGTGCCAGCAATTCCCGAGCGGGACGAGACGGAGAGCAGTACTTC.

The chain joins TRBV11-2 to TRBJ1-2, with D tentatively TRBD1 (5 bases). Germline assignment: CDR1 SGHAT and CDR2 FQNNGV. The germline V and J ends were trimmed by 0 bases and 7 bases, with 12 bases remaining between them. There are 14 residues in the CDR3. The CDR3, as DNA: TGTGCCAGCAGCTTAGAGTGGGGGACCCCTGGCTACACCTTC. Translated: CASSLEWGTPGYTF.

This clone appeared a few times. This chain uses TRBV19 with TRBJ2-5, with a possible D match to TRBD1 (5 bases). Trimming left V 3 bases short and J 1 base short, with 12 bases between. The V gene's germline CDR1 is LNHDA and CDR2 SQIVND (reference sequence). The CDR3 totals 15 residues. Written as DNA, the CDR3 is TGTGCCAGTAGTATCGCCCCAGGGCCCCAAGAGACCCAGTACTTC. It is translated as CASSIAPGPQETQYF.

The V gene is TRBV30, the J gene TRBJ2-2, with D perhaps TRBD2 (7 bases). The germline gives CDR1 GTSNPN, CDR2 SVGIG (reference sequence). The CDR3 is 15 amino acids. Trimming left V 8 bases short and J 2 bases short, with 18 bases between. CDR3 amino acids: CALPKGGRNTGELFF. In DNA, the CDR3 is TGTGCCCTCCCAAAGGGGGGGCGCAACACCGGGGAGCTGTTTTTT. Looking up the rest from reference TRBV30 and TRBJ2-2 gives the full variable domain: SQTIHQWPATLVQPVGSPLSLECTVEGTSNPNLYWYRQAAGRGLQLLFYSVGIGQISSEVPQNLSASRPQDRQFILSSKKLLLSDSGFYLCALPKGGRNTGELFFGEGSRLTVL.

This sequence joins TRBV19 and TRBJ2-3; the match to TRBD1 covers 10 bases. The CDR3 runs to 14 residues. Germline CDR1 reads LNHDA; CDR2 reads SQIVND (reference sequence). With V trimmed by 5 bases and J by 1 base, 0 bases remained unmatched. The CDR3 spells CASSGTGGTDTQYF. The CDR3, as DNA: TGTGCCAGTAGTGGGACAGGGGGCACAGATACGCAGTATTTT.

This sequence joins TRBV7-8 and TRBJ2-7; D gene ambiguous. Germline CDR1 is SGHVS and CDR2 is FQNEAQ. There are 14 residues in the CDR3. V was trimmed by 5 bases and J by 2 bases, leaving 13 bases between them. CDR3 nucleotide sequence: TGTGCCAGCAGCCTCACCTTTACTACCTACGAGCAGTACTTC. Its translation: CASSLTFTTYEQYF.

The gene calls are TRBV9 and TRBJ1-6; D gene ambiguous. V was shortened by 4 bases and J by 9 bases, with 11 bases between the two germline ends. This CDR3 region has 13 residues. The V gene's germline CDR1 is SGDLS and CDR2 YYNGEE. The CDR3: CASSLEEFSPLHF. The CDR3 region has the DNA TGTGCCAGCAGCCTCGAAGAATTTTCACCCCTCCACTTT.

The chain carries TRBV5-1 and TRBJ2-5; TRBD1 matches at 9 bases. Germline V gene data show CDR1 as SGHRS and CDR2 as YFSETQ. CDR3 length equals 14 residues. The V gene end was trimmed by 3 bases and the J gene end by 2 bases; junction bases not matched to a gene: 2. The CDR3 sequence: CASSSGQGQETQYF. The CDR3 DNA reads as TGCGCCAGCAGCTCGGGACAGGGTCAAGAGACCCAGTACTTC.

This chain connects TRBV6-5 to TRBJ1-1, with D uncertain. Germline CDR1 reads MNHEY; CDR2 reads SVGAGI. The CDR3 covers 11 residues. V lost 7 bases and J 1 base, leaving 4 bases between the germline ends. The CDR3 spells CASTGNTEAFF. Written as DNA, the CDR3 is TGTGCCAGCACAGGGAACACTGAAGCTTTCTTT.

In its sample, this clone was seen a few times. The chain employs TRBV7-9 and TRBJ1-3, with 9 bases lining up with TRBD1. The CDR3 runs 15 residues. Germline CDR1 reads SEHNR; CDR2 reads FQNEAQ (reference sequence). Germline trimming cut 1 base from V and 2 bases from J; bases unmatched to any gene: 0. The CDR3 coding sequence is TGTGCCAGCAGCTTAGGGGACAGGGCTGGAAACACCATATATTTT. It specifies CASSLGDRAGNTIYF.

V gene TRBV6-5 combines with J gene TRBJ1-2; D is possibly TRBD1 (5 bases). Looked up from germline, CDR1 is MNHEY and CDR2 is SVGAGI. The V gene lost 6 bases and the J gene lost 8 bases, with 16 bases spanning the gap. The CDR3 loop spans 13 amino acids. The CDR3 reads CASSPTARKGYTF. The CDR3 nucleotides read TGTGCCAGCAGCCCGACAGCGCGGAAGGGCTACACCTTC.

The rearrangement joins TRBV10-3 to TRBJ2-7, with D uncertain. CDR3 length: 15 residues. The ends were cut back, 6 bases at V and 1 base at J, with 16 bases in the middle. The germline CDR1 and CDR2 sequences are ENHRY and SYGVKD. Here the CDR3 DNA reads TGTGCCATCAGCACCGGGTCCCCGATTTCCTACGAGCAGTACTTC. The encoded protein is CAISTGSPISYEQYF.

The chain joins TRBV27 to TRBJ2-6; D unclear. Germline assignment: CDR1 MNHEY and CDR2 SMNVEV (reference sequence). With 3 bases removed from V and 0 bases from J, the gap between germline ends came to 18 bases. This CDR3 is 19 amino acids long. The CDR3 bases are TGTGCCAGCAGTTTCATTGGCCCCCCGGCCAGCTCTGGGGCCAACGTCCTGACTTTC. Translating gives CASSFIGPPASSGANVLTF.

The chain carries TRBV9 and TRBJ2-7; 7 bases align to TRBD1. V was pared by 3 bases and J by 6 bases, with 9 bases of the junction left unmatched. The CDR3 is made up of 14 amino acids. CDR1 and CDR2 (germline): SGDLS, YYNGEE. Here the CDR3 DNA reads TGTGCCAGCAGCGAGGGGGCCGCTGGGGGCGAGCAGTACTTC. Translation gives CASSEGAAGGEQYF.

This clone was seen a single time. V usage is TRBV5-4 and J usage is TRBJ1-1; D perhaps matches TRBD1 (5 bases). This CDR3 spans 14 amino acids. The V gene lost 0 bases and the J gene lost 6 bases, with 12 bases spanning the gap. Germline V gene sequence: CDR1 SGHNT, CDR2 YYREEE (reference sequence). As DNA, the CDR3 is TGTGCCAGCAGCTTGGTTGGAGGGACGGCTGAAGCTTTCTTT. It codes for CASSLVGGTAEAFF.

This chain links TRBV19 with TRBJ2-7; 10 bases line up with TRBD2. CDR3 length equals 14 residues. Germline CDR1 and CDR2: LNHDA and SQIVND (reference sequence). The J segment lost 3 bases and the V segment lost 5 bases, leaving 4 bases of the junction unmatched. CDR3 DNA: TGTGCCAGTAGTTCTAGCGGGGGCGTCTACGAGCAGTACTTC. Amino acid sequence: CASSSSGGVYEQYF. The complete variable domain, with remaining parts taken from reference TRBV19 and TRBJ2-7, reads DGGITQSPKYLFRKEGQNVTLSCEQNLNHDAMYWYRQDPGQGLRLIYYSQIVNDFQKGDIAEGYSVSREKKESFPLTVTSAQKNPTAFYLCASSSSGGVYEQYFGPGTRLTVT.